The 21 T cell receptor beta chains listed next were all sequenced from one sample in a study of human T cells and chemical hapten exposure. Documented time point: patch test 3, about 24 weeks after DPC sensitization. This sample's treatment: therapeutic diphenylcyclopropenone sensitization with weekly scalp DPC. TCRdb recomputed calls from the RACE reads with MiXCR, one row per CDR3 protein. This sample has about 170,000 distinct CDR3 sequences, with about 30% found just once. The specimen comprised whole blood, sampled in connection with sensitization to the hapten diphenylcyclopropenone (DPC). The source of these receptors is a woman aged 18-30 years with alopecia areata. Some clones in this sample may be carry-over from other donors' samples.

The V and J genes are TRBV4-1 and TRBJ2-3; 8 bases map to TRBD2. The germline V gene encodes CDR1 MGHRA and CDR2 YSYEKL. V lost 4 bases to trimming and J lost 0 bases; unmatched junction nucleotides: 3. This CDR3 has 15 amino acids. In DNA form, the CDR3 reads TGCGCCAGCAGCCTTAGCGGGGCTAGCACAGATACGCAGTATTTT. Translated, it gives CASSLSGASTDTQYF.

This chain uses TRBV12-3 or TRBV12-4 with TRBJ1-1; TRBD1 aligns across 7 bases. This CDR3 contains 15 residues. V dropped 5 bases and J dropped 2; count of bases not matched to a gene: 8. The CDR3 sequence is CASSQGTAANTEAFF. CDR3 nucleotides: TGTGCCAGCAGTCAGGGGACAGCGGCTAACACTGAAGCTTTCTTT.

The chain combines TRBV20-1 with TRBJ2-7; 7 nucleotides align to TRBD1. Losses at the gene ends were 3 bases for V and 5 bases for J; bases not matched to a gene: 10. Germline V gene data show CDR1 as DFQATT and CDR2 as SNEGSKA (reference sequence). The CDR3 sequence is 14 residues long. Here the CDR3 reads CSARRTGATDEQYF. CDR3 in DNA: TGCAGTGCTAGGAGGACAGGAGCTACCGACGAGCAGTACTTC.

This chain uses TRBV5-1 with TRBJ1-4, with TRBD1 identical over 7 bases. The CDR3 runs to 13 residues. Trimming at V came to 4 bases and at J to 7 bases, leaving 4 bases not matched to a gene. Germline CDR1 reads SGHRS; CDR2 reads YFSETQ. CDR3 sequence (DNA): TGCGCCAGCAGCGATAACAGGGGTGAAAAACTGTTTTTT. The encoded protein is CASSDNRGEKLFF.

This clonotype was detected only a few times. The V gene is TRBV11-3, the J gene TRBJ1-1, with 9 nucleotides matching TRBD1. This CDR3 is built from 15 residues. V trimming: 3 bases; J trimming: 7 bases; junction bases outside the gene matches: 9. The germline gives CDR1 SGHNT, CDR2 YENEEA. Here the CDR3 DNA reads TGTGCCAGCAGCTTTGGGACAGGGCCCCCGGTTGAAGCTTTCTTT. This sequence encodes CASSFGTGPPVEAFF.

The chain recombines TRBV20-1 with TRBJ2-1; D is uncertain. The CDR3 runs to 11 residues. Germline V gene sequence: CDR1 DFQATT, CDR2 SNEGSKA (reference sequence). V was clipped by 5 bases and J by 6 bases, with 8 bases between them. In nucleotides, the CDR3 is TGCAGTGCTCCCTTGAGCAATGAGCAGTTCTTC. This encodes CSAPLSNEQFF.

The chain joins TRBV4-1 to TRBJ1-1, with D possibly TRBD1 on 5 matching bases. Between the trimmed V and J ends, which lost 5 bases and 2 bases, there was a span of 12 bases. Germline V gene data show CDR1 as MGHRA and CDR2 as YSYEKL. CDR3 length equals 14 residues. In DNA form, the CDR3 reads TGCGCCAGCAGCTGGGGCCACTATAACACTGAAGCTTTCTTT. Protein product: CASSWGHYNTEAFF.

This clonotype showed up just a few times. This rearrangement joins TRBV9 to TRBJ1-5, with a weak D call TRBD1 (6 bases). The CDR3 runs 13 residues. Germline V CDR1 and CDR2: SGDLS, YYNGEE. V lost 3 bases, J lost 7 bases, and 11 bases lay in between. In DNA, the CDR3 is TGTGCCAGCAGCGCGAACAGGGACCAGCCCCAGCATTTT. It specifies CASSANRDQPQHF.

V usage is TRBV7-6 and J usage is TRBJ2-7; weak D call: TRBD1 (6 bases). Germline V gene sequence: CDR1 SGHVS, CDR2 FNYEAQ. Deletions cut 3 bases from V and 6 bases from J, with 15 bases between. This CDR3 is built from 14 residues. The CDR3: CASSFTGHPSEQYF. Written as DNA, the CDR3 is TGTGCCAGCAGCTTTACGGGACATCCCTCCGAGCAGTACTTC. Together with reference TRBV7-6 and TRBJ2-7, the CDR3 gives the full variable domain: GAGVSQSPRYKVTKRGQDVALRCDPISGHVSLYWYRQALGQGPEFLTYFNYEAQQDKSGLPNDRFSAERPEGSISTLTIQRTEQRDSAMYRCASSFTGHPSEQYFGPGTRLTVT.

This clonotype was detected only a few times. This chain connects TRBV6-2 or TRBV6-3 to TRBJ2-1; D may be TRBD2 (6 bases). The CDR3 spans 15 residues. V lost 2 bases and J 4 bases, leaving 12 bases between the germline ends. Germline V gene lookup returns CDR1 MNHEY and CDR2 SVGEGT. DNA of the CDR3: TGTGCCAGCAGTTACGGCGGGGAGGTTTACAATGAGCAGTTCTTC. Its translation: CASSYGGEVYNEQFF.

The chain carries TRBV12-3 or TRBV12-4 and TRBJ1-5; the D gene is possibly TRBD1 (6 bases). This CDR3 contains 13 residues. V gave up 6 bases and J gave up 7 bases, with 13 bases separating them. CDR3 protein: CASSRGNQQPQHF. DNA of the CDR3: TGTGCCAGCAGCAGGGGAAACCAGCAGCCCCAGCATTTT.

The gene calls are TRBV25-1 and TRBJ2-4; D may correspond to TRBD1 or TRBD2 (5 bases each). Germline CDR1 reads MGHDK; CDR2 reads SYGVNS. CDR3 length: 15 amino acids. V lost 0 bases to trimming and J lost 0 bases, with 6 bases between them. The CDR3 DNA reads as TGTGCCAGCAGTGAATATGGGGGAGCCAAAAACATTCAGTACTTC. Its translation is CASSEYGGAKNIQYF.

This clonotype was found a few times. CDR3 sequence reads: CASSLRGAYNQPQHF. The CDR3 nucleotides are TGTGCCAGCAGTCTCAGGGGGGCCTACAATCAGCCCCAGCATTTT. The chain couples TRBV28 to TRBJ1-5, with TRBD1 identical over 7 bases. Trimming took 5 bases from V and 3 from J; bases not matched to a gene: 7. The CDR3 sequence is 15 residues long. CDR1 is MDHEN, CDR2 SYDVKM, per germline. The full variable domain, completed using reference TRBV28 and TRBJ1-5, is DVKVTQSSRYLVKRTGEKVFLECVQDMDHENMFWYRQDPGLGLRLIYFSYDVKMKEKGDIPEGYSVSREKKERFSLILESASTNQTSMYLCASSLRGAYNQPQHFGDGTRLSIL.

The J gene is TRBJ1-1, the V gene TRBV29-1; 7 bases are a match to TRBD1. Germline CDR1 is SQVTM and CDR2 is ANQGSEA. V lost 7 bases to trimming and J lost 1 base; unmatched junction nucleotides: 9. The CDR3 has 14 residues. The CDR3 region has the DNA TGCAGCGGTAAACCGGGACAGAGGAACACTGAAGCTTTCTTT. Amino acid sequence: CSGKPGQRNTEAFF.

A few counts support this clonotype. The chain couples TRBV4-3 to TRBJ2-3; 8 bases agree with TRBD1. J lost 4 bases, V lost 1 base, and 1 base had no gene match. The germline CDR1 and CDR2 sequences are LGHNA and YSLEER. This CDR3 contains 14 residues. The CDR3 loop is CASSQGTGPDTQYF. CDR3 bases: TGCGCCAGCAGCCAAGGGACAGGGCCAGATACGCAGTATTTT.

This chain joins TRBV20-1 and TRBJ2-1; tentative D call: TRBD2 (5 bases). CDR1 and CDR2 (germline): DFQATT, SNEGSKA (reference sequence). This CDR3 has 13 residues. Trimming took off 3 bases at V and 7 bases at J, with 13 bases between the two ends. The CDR3 here is CSARELDTNEQFF. In nucleotides, the CDR3 is TGCAGTGCTAGGGAACTAGACACTAATGAGCAGTTCTTC.

CDR3 region: CSGSGKPGQGSWEQYF. The CDR3 coding sequence is TGCAGTGGGTCGGGGAAACCGGGACAGGGAAGTTGGGAGCAGTACTTC. The rearrangement joins TRBV20-1 to TRBJ2-7; 9 bases match TRBD1. With V trimmed by 7 bases and J by 7 bases, 20 bases remained unmatched. This CDR3 has 16 amino acids. Germline CDR1 DFQATT, CDR2 SNEGSKA (reference sequence).

This clonotype was seen only a few times. The chain couples TRBV5-6 to TRBJ2-3; TRBD2 matches at 10 bases. V lost 0 bases to trimming and J lost 4 bases; unmatched junction nucleotides: 5. Germline V gives CDR1 SGHDT, CDR2 YYEEEE. CDR3 length: 16 amino acids. Here the CDR3 reads CASSLVGLAGADTQYF. Here the CDR3 DNA reads TGTGCCAGCAGCTTGGTTGGGCTAGCGGGAGCAGATACGCAGTATTTT.

This chain joins TRBV29-1 and TRBJ2-2; D could derive from TRBD1 or TRBD2 (6 bases each). The CDR3 totals 16 residues. Germline CDR1 is SQVTM and CDR2 is ANQGSEA. Trimming removed 2 bases at V and 0 bases at J, with 13 bases between. Here the CDR3 reads CSVEFRGTSNTGELFF. The CDR3 DNA reads TGCAGCGTTGAATTCCGGGGGACATCGAACACCGGGGAGCTGTTTTTT.

This rearrangement joins TRBV7-2 to TRBJ2-7; 7 nucleotides match TRBD1. The CDR3 has 13 residues. The V gene end was trimmed by 6 bases and the J gene end by 5 bases; junction bases not matched to a gene: 7. Germline V gene sequence: CDR1 SGHTA, CDR2 FQGNSA. The CDR3 sequence is CASRLTGSDEQYF. As DNA, the CDR3 is TGTGCCAGCAGATTGACAGGGTCGGACGAGCAGTACTTC.

The chain links TRBV14 to TRBJ2-3, with D possibly matching TRBD2 (5 bases). The CDR3 covers 16 residues. V lost 4 bases and J 5 bases, leaving 19 bases between the germline ends. Germline V gene sequence: CDR1 SGHDN, CDR2 FVKESK. CDR3 in amino acids: CASSPPGSGIGDTQYF. CDR3 DNA sequence: TGTGCCAGCAGCCCCCCGGGATCGGGGATCGGAGATACGCAGTATTTT.